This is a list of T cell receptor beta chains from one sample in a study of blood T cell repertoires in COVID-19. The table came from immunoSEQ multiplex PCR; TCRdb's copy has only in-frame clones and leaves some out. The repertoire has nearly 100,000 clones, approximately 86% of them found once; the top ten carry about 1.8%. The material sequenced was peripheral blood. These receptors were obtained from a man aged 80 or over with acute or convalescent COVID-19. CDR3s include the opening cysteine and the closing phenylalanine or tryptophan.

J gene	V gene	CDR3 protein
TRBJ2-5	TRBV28	CASSPGQRKSKNTQYF
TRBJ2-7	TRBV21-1	CASSKEGREDSYEQYF
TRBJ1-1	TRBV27	CASSLQGSGSNTEAFF
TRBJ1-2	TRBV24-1	CATSAPGTGGNYGYTF
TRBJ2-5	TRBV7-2	CASSLGPGAEETQYF
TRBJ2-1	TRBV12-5	CASGGQGANNEQFF
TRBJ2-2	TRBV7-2	CASRAGTAKRAGELFF
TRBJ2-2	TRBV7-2	CASSSSRPGTRTTGELFF
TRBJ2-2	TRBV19	CASSIRGRGGELFF
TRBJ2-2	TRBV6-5	CASRNRGVNTGELFF
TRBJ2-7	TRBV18	CASSDNFGTGLMEQYF
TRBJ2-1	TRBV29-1	CSGLYRVVSYNEQFF
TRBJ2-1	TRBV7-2	CASSLGPIQNEQFF
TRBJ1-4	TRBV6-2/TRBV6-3	CASSLQGRSEKLFF
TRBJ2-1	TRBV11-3	CASSSGATGSIGNEQFF
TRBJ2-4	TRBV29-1	CSGTEAKNIQYF